The TCR beta chain described here comes from a study of cytomegalovirus exposure and HLA in healthy donors. Study observations and caveats: Certain sequence variants were highly shared and formed a cluster, and this cluster was likely a sequencing artifact. It was about 180 TCR beta chains that were listed as cytomegalovirus-associated.

Primers included in the PCR were 60 Vbeta and 13 Jbeta primers. TCRdb's copy holds only in-frame clones and misses some; the assay was immunoSEQ multiplex PCR. The sample includes about 160,000 clones, roughly four fifths seen only once; the top ten take around 4.3%. Germline V gives CDR1 SGHVS, CDR2 FQNEAQ. The J segment lost 9 bases and the V segment lost 4 bases, leaving 20 bases of the junction unmatched. This CDR3 comprises 18 residues. A word on this clone: Its specificity is not known.

Material: PBMCs. This sequence was found in a man aged 50 to 59 in good health and CMV-seropositive. This sequence joins TRBV7-8 and TRBJ2-1; 8 nucleotides match TRBD2. CDR3 nucleotides: TGTGCCAGCAGCTCCTTCCTCCCCTCTCGGGAGGGCCGGGGTGAGCAGTTCTTC. Protein sequence: CASSSFLPSREGRGEQFF.